Each of the 22 T cell receptor beta chains below was sequenced from the same sample in a study of blood T cells in healthy people across ages. The second PCR ran about 6 to 11 cycles with a sample-barcoded 5' primer and J-beta primers. MiXCR was run by TCRdb on the 5' RACE reads, yielding one entry per CDR3 protein. This sample yields about 1.1 million distinct CDR3 sequences, of which around two fifths are seen a single time; approximately 14% belongs to the top ten. What was sequenced was blood. The source is a man between 18 and 35 years old in good health.

This clonotype was observed a single time. The rearrangement joins TRBV4-1 to TRBJ2-3, with D perhaps assigned TRBD1 or TRBD2 (5 bases each). The ends were cut back, 1 base at V and 10 bases at J, with 12 bases in the middle. Per the germline V gene, CDR1 is MGHRA and CDR2 is YSYEKL. CDR3 length: 13 amino acids. The CDR3 DNA is TGCGCCAGCAGCCAAGGGGTGGGGGTGGCGCAGTATTTT. It is translated as CASSQGVGVAQYF.

The chain is built from TRBV6-2 or TRBV6-3 and TRBJ2-7; 7 bases align to TRBD2. V was clipped by 5 bases and J by 6 bases; unmatched bases: 10. The length of the CDR3 is 14 residues. Germline V CDR1 and CDR2: MNHEY, SVGEGT. CDR3 residues: CASSTRGEFSEQYF. DNA for the CDR3: TGTGCCAGCAGTACCCGGGGGGAGTTCAGCGAGCAGTACTTC.

This chain connects TRBV7-2 to TRBJ1-5; D not certain. V dropped 2 bases and J dropped 11 bases, with 10 bases sitting between them. This CDR3 region has 12 residues. Germline V gene lookup returns CDR1 SGHTA and CDR2 FQGNSA. The CDR3 spells CASSLSGSAQHF. DNA of the CDR3: TGTGCCAGCAGCTTAAGTGGCTCGGCCCAGCATTTT. Full variable domain (remainder filled in from reference TRBV7-2 and TRBJ1-5): GAGVSQSPSNKVTEKGKDVELRCDPISGHTALYWYRQSLGQGLEFLIYFQGNSAPDKSGLPSDRFSAERTGGSVSTLTIQRTQQEDSAVYLCASSLSGSAQHFGDGTRLSIL.

This clonotype was seen more than once but under ten times. J is TRBJ1-5 and V is TRBV20-1; possibly TRBD1 for D (5 bases). CDR3 length equals 14 residues. V was pared by 0 bases and J by 2 bases, with 8 bases between. Germline assignment: CDR1 DFQATT and CDR2 SNEGSKA (reference sequence). CDR3 amino acids: CSARESRGNQPQHF. The CDR3 DNA reads as TGCAGTGCTAGAGAATCCAGGGGCAATCAGCCCCAGCATTTT.

The chain has TRBV12-3 or TRBV12-4 and TRBJ1-2; a possible D gene is TRBD1 (6 bases). The CDR3 is made up of 13 amino acids. The germline V and J ends were trimmed by 3 bases and 6 bases, with 11 bases remaining between them. CDR3 DNA: TGTGCCAGCAGTTTGAGGGGGGTTCATGGCTACACCTTC. Its translation is CASSLRGVHGYTF.

The chain couples TRBV20-1 to TRBJ2-1, with 10 positions matching TRBD2. The V segment lost 0 bases and the J segment 1 base; nucleotides outside the gene matches: 15. CDR3 length: 20 amino acids. Germline V gene data show CDR1 as DFQATT and CDR2 as SNEGSKA (reference sequence). The CDR3 loop is CSARDERVAGGRRSYNEQFF. The DNA for the CDR3 is TGCAGTGCTAGAGATGAGAGGGTAGCGGGGGGCCGCAGGTCCTACAATGAGCAGTTCTTC.

Points on this clonotype: A single base separates this from a much larger clone, so it may be a read error. The chain joins TRBV5-1 to TRBJ2-1, with 7 nucleotides matching TRBD2. CDR3 length: 17 amino acids. CDR1 SGHRS and CDR2 YFSETQ come from the germline V gene. Trimming cost V 4 bases and J 5 bases; bases outside gene matches: 15. CDR3: CASSRRRGLVRDNEQFF. CDR3 coding DNA: TGCGCCAGCAGCCGCAGAAGAGGACTAGTGAGGGACAATGAGCAGTTCTTC.

This clonotype was observed a handful of times. The V call is TRBV10-3, the J call TRBJ1-1; D not certain. V lost 2 bases, J lost 1 base, and 8 bases lay in between. CDR3 size: 14 residues. Germline V gene lookup returns CDR1 ENHRY and CDR2 SYGVKD. Here the CDR3 reads CAISEARWNTEAFF. The CDR3 nucleotides read TGTGCCATCAGTGAGGCCAGATGGAACACTGAAGCTTTCTTT.

This clonotype was counted at least ten times. The chain joins TRBV12-3 or TRBV12-4 to TRBJ1-5; D call uncertain. With 3 bases removed from V and 1 base from J, the gap between germline ends came to 13 bases. CDR3 length: 16 residues. The CDR3 region is CASSFGGQRSNQPQHF. The CDR3 DNA follows: TGTGCCAGCAGTTTTGGTGGGCAGCGGAGCAATCAGCCCCAGCATTTT.

The genes are TRBV7-2 and TRBJ2-7, with 8 bases aligning to TRBD2. This CDR3 region has 14 residues. CDR1 is SGHTA, CDR2 FQGNSA, per germline. Losses at the gene ends were 0 bases for V and 3 bases for J; bases not matched to a gene: 1. The CDR3 nucleotides read TGTGCCAGCAGCTTAGCAGGGACTAGCTACGAGCAGTACTTC. Translating it yields CASSLAGTSYEQYF.

This clonotype was counted ten times or more. CDR3 in amino acids: CSASGGANYNEQFF. For the CDR3, the DNA is TGCAGTGCTAGTGGGGGGGCCAATTACAATGAGCAGTTCTTC. The rearrangement joins TRBV20-1 to TRBJ2-1, with D perhaps TRBD2 (7 bases). The V end lost 3 bases, the J end lost 4 bases, and 13 bases lay between the germline ends. Germline-derived CDR1 and CDR2 are DFQATT and SNEGSKA (reference sequence). The CDR3 length is 14 residues.

As concerns this clonotype: One junction end disagrees with the germline gene, perhaps due to a read error. V usage is TRBV5-1 and J usage is TRBJ1-1; 7 bases are shared with TRBD1. Germline CDR1 SGHRS, CDR2 YFSETQ. The CDR3 is 13 amino acids. Written as DNA, the CDR3 is TGCGTCAGCAGCGGGACAGAGAACACTGAAGCTTTCTTT. This codes for CVSSGTENTEAFF.

This chain connects TRBV5-6 to TRBJ2-1, with TRBD2 as a possible D gene (5 bases). TRBJ2-7 explains the end of the DNA better; the J call may be wrong. Per the germline V gene, CDR1 is SGHDT and CDR2 is YYEEEE. This CDR3 contains 15 residues. CDR3 coding DNA: TGTGCCAGCACCCCACTAGGGCAGTCCTACAATGAGCAGTACTTC. Translation gives CASTPLGQSYNEQYF.

This clonotype was seen a handful of times. The chain has TRBV9 and TRBJ2-2, with TRBD2 matching over 11 bases. V trimming: 3 bases; J trimming: 1 base; junction bases outside the gene matches: 2. Germline CDR1 reads SGDLS; CDR2 reads YYNGEE. There are 16 residues in the CDR3. CDR3 region: CASSATSGGNTGELFF. DNA for the CDR3: TGTGCCAGCAGCGCCACTAGCGGGGGGAACACCGGGGAGCTGTTTTTT.

V and J are TRBV7-2 and TRBJ2-1, with D tentatively TRBD2 (5 bases). The CDR3 has 13 residues. V shed 1 base and J shed 7 bases, with 8 bases lying between them. Germline CDR1 SGHTA, CDR2 FQGNSA. This CDR3 reads CASSLGEGNEQFF. DNA for the CDR3: TGTGCCAGCAGCTTAGGAGAGGGAAATGAGCAGTTCTTC.

The chain uses TRBV7-8 and TRBJ2-2; D ambiguous. The CDR3 covers 15 residues. V gave up 2 bases and J gave up 4 bases, with 11 bases separating them. Germline CDR1 is SGHVS and CDR2 is FQNEAQ. The CDR3 sequence: CASSLRHPPTGELFF. CDR3 nucleotide sequence: TGTGCCAGCAGCTTACGACATCCTCCCACCGGGGAGCTGTTTTTT.

This clonotype was detected only a few times. It is unclear where the CDR3 begins or ends on the DNA, so no DNA is shown, and the CDR3 is as TCRdb lists it. J is TRBJ2-7 and V is TRBV12-5; TRBD1, as called in the table, went unchecked against the DNA. The CDR3 spans 14 residues, counting both ends. Germline V CDR1 and CDR2: LGHNT, FRNRAP. This CDR3 reads CASGFGAGSYEQYF.

This clonotype appeared a few times. The V and J genes are TRBV7-9 and TRBJ2-5; 8 bases line up with TRBD2. The CDR3 sequence is 16 residues long. Trimming took 5 bases from V and 3 from J; bases not matched to a gene: 11. The V gene's germline CDR1 is SEHNR and CDR2 FQNEAQ (reference sequence). The CDR3 DNA sequence: TGTGCCAGCAGCGAACCGGGACTAGGATTAAAAGAGACCCAGTACTTC. Amino acids: CASSEPGLGLKETQYF.

The CDR3 here is CASNQHLAGAVTDTQYF. DNA of the CDR3: TGCGCCAGCAACCAGCACCTAGCGGGGGCTGTCACAGATACGCAGTATTTT. The genes are TRBV4-1 and TRBJ2-3; TRBD2 matches 10 bases. V lost 7 bases and J lost 2; bases outside the gene matches: 12. Germline loops: CDR1 MGHRA, CDR2 YSYEKL. CDR3 length: 17 amino acids.

The rearrangement links TRBV9 to TRBJ2-1, with D tentatively TRBD2 (5 bases). The end of the DNA aligns better with TRBJ2-7, so the J call may be wrong. This CDR3 contains 15 residues. CDR1 is SGDLS and CDR2 is YYNGEE in the germline V gene. The CDR3 sequence: CASSVGGLNYNEQYF. CDR3 sequence (DNA): TGTGCCAGCAGCGTAGGCGGACTTAACTACAATGAGCAGTACTTC.

V usage is TRBV25-1 and J usage is TRBJ2-2; D call uncertain. The CDR3 is 12 amino acids. The germline V and J ends were trimmed by 4 bases and 5 bases, with 5 bases remaining between them. Germline CDR1 reads MGHDK; CDR2 reads SYGVNS. The CDR3 nucleotides are TGTGCCAGCAGTGGTCATACCGGGGAGCTGTTTTTT. The encoded protein is CASSGHTGELFF.

This clonotype was observed at least ten times. The chain is built from TRBV27 and TRBJ1-2; 8 bases agree with TRBD1. Germline V gives CDR1 MNHEY, CDR2 SMNVEV (reference sequence). V was pared by 4 bases and J by 6 bases, with 10 bases of the junction left unmatched. The CDR3 runs 15 residues. The CDR3 is CASSSRTGRFDGYTF. The CDR3, as DNA: TGTGCCAGCAGTTCACGGACAGGGCGATTTGATGGCTACACCTTC.